This is a list of T cell receptor beta chains from one sample in a study of blood T cell repertoires in COVID-19. Here immunoSEQ multiplex PCR was the method, and the copy in TCRdb shows in-frame clones only, minus some. The sample has 150,000 to 200,000 clones; roughly 82% are singletons. The sequencing input was peripheral blood. The origin of the receptors is a middle-aged woman with COVID-19, enrolled during active disease. Both conserved end residues are part of each CDR3.

v_gene: TRBV6-5
CDR3aa: CASKGGFGAIYGYTF

v_gene: TRBV6-4
CDR3aa: CASSPSGQETQYF

v_gene: TRBV3-1/TRBV3-2
CDR3aa: CASSALGQSNQPQHF

v_gene: TRBV5-4
CDR3aa: CASSPGQAYNEQFF

v_gene: TRBV6-5
CDR3aa: CASSQLSWSLHF

v_gene: TRBV7-2
CDR3aa: CASSLGPWGGTYNEQFF

v_gene: TRBV6-5
CDR3aa: CASSRTDISGELFF

v_gene: TRBV2
CDR3aa: CASSDFLAGNEQFF

v_gene: TRBV11-2
CDR3aa: CASSLDPIGTEAFF

v_gene: TRBV5-4
CDR3aa: CASSLGGTTSREQFF

v_gene: TRBV27
CDR3aa: CASSLRMRGGQSPLHF

v_gene: TRBV10-3
CDR3aa: CAIEDSSTDTQYF

v_gene: TRBV20-1
CDR3aa: CSATRAHEQYF

v_gene: TRBV9
CDR3aa: CASSVDQGALGNTIYF

v_gene: TRBV4-1
CDR3aa: CASSQVRGSQETQYF

v_gene: TRBV6-6
CDR3aa: CASRNTGGHGYTF

v_gene: TRBV19
CDR3aa: CASSTTIAGSLHF

v_gene: TRBV29-1
CDR3aa: CSVSKTSGKSNEQYF

v_gene: TRBV15
CDR3aa: CATEPAGGLGETQYF

v_gene: TRBV30
CDR3aa: CAWDRGTYGYTF

v_gene: TRBV18
CDR3aa: CASSPPRSHDSGANVLTF

v_gene: TRBV3-1/TRBV3-2
CDR3aa: CASSQTGSNQPQHF

v_gene: TRBV19
CDR3aa: CASSIGPGEWENIQYF

v_gene: TRBV10-1
CDR3aa: CASSLASPPRSYNEQFF

v_gene: TRBV7-9
CDR3aa: CASNRLGDQQFF

v_gene: TRBV3-1/TRBV3-2
CDR3aa: CASSQDPTEAFF

v_gene: TRBV2
CDR3aa: CASSERQSSINEQFF

v_gene: TRBV10-3
CDR3aa: CAITGDNEQFF

v_gene: TRBV28
CDR3aa: CASSLGERQGWAKYSNQPQHF

v_gene: TRBV10-2
CDR3aa: CASRAGGTDTQYF

v_gene: TRBV6-5
CDR3aa: CASISQGTDTQYF

v_gene: TRBV28
CDR3aa: CASRLYHILSGSSYNEQFF

v_gene: TRBV12-3/TRBV12-4
CDR3aa: CASSRTGQDIQYF

v_gene: TRBV28
CDR3aa: CASKQELPYEQYF

v_gene: TRBV19
CDR3aa: CASNLLAGGGNEQFF

v_gene: TRBV18
CDR3aa: CASSPGRGEYYGYTF

v_gene: TRBV4-1
CDR3aa: CASSQDGWDSWKETQYF

v_gene: TRBV4-1
CDR3aa: CASSQDTYEQYF

v_gene: TRBV27
CDR3aa: CASSPHRDRGRNQPQHF

v_gene: TRBV19
CDR3aa: CASSRTGVYEQYF

v_gene: TRBV2
CDR3aa: CASRVTETTEAFF

v_gene: TRBV27
CDR3aa: CASSLSGRPYNEQFF

v_gene: TRBV11-2
CDR3aa: CASSFAPGQSRTQYF

v_gene: TRBV19
CDR3aa: CASSLSGLAGGYEQFF

v_gene: TRBV28
CDR3aa: CASSRQGVTDTQYF